These T cell receptor delta chains were read from a single sample in a study of gamma-delta T cells after stem cell transplantation. TCRdb redid the clone calls on the RT-PCR reads with CATT. The table lists about 3,200 delta-chain clones, approximately 5% of them singletons, with roughly a third in the top ten. Sequencing was performed on gamma-delta T cells. These receptors all come from a human donor. It is not recorded whose cells these are; they may come from a transplant donor. Each CDR3 is given with its conserved first and last residue.

J gene,V gene,CDR3 protein
TRDJ1,TRDV2,CACDILGDRSDKLIF
TRDJ1,TRDV2,CACDTLGDPTDKLIF